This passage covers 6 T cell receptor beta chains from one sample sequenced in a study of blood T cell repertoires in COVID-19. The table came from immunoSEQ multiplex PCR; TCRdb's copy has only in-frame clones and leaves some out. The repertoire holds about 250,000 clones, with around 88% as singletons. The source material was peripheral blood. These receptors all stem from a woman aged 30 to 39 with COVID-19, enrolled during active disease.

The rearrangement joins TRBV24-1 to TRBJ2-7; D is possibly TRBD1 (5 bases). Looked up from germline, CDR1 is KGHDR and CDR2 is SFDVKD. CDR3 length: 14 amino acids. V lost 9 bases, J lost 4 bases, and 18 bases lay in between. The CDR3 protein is CATPLGPGKYEQYV. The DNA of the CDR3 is TGTGCCACCCCCCTTGGGCCAGGGAAATACGAGCAGTACGTC.

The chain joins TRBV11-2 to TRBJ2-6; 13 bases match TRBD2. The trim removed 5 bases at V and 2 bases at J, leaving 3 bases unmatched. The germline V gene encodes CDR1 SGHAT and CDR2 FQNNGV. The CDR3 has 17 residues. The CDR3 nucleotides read TGTGCCAGCAGCCCGACTAGCGGGAGGACTGGGGCCAACGTCCTGACTTTC. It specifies CASSPTSGRTGANVLTF.

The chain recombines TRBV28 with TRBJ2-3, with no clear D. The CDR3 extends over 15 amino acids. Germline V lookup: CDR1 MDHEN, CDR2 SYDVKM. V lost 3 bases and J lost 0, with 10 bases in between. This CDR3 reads CASSFLGASTDTQYF. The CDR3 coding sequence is TGTGCCAGCAGTTTCCTAGGTGCAAGCACAGATACGCAGTATTTT.

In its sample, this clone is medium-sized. The CDR3 reads CASTWDISYEQYF. CDR3 sequence (DNA): TGTGCCAGCACCTGGGACATTTCCTACGAGCAGTACTTC. The gene calls are TRBV12-3 or TRBV12-4 and TRBJ2-7, with D maybe TRBD1 (6 bases). The CDR3 runs 13 residues. The V end was cut by 7 bases, the J end by 1 base, with 11 bases between.

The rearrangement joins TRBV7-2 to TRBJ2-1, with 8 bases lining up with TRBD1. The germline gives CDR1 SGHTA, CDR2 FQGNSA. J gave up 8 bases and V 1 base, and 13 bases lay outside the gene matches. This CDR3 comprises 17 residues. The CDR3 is CASSLGLGDRFLDEQFF. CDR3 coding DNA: TGTGCCAGCAGCTTAGGATTGGGGGACAGGTTCCTGGATGAGCAGTTCTTC.

CDR3 loop: CASRTGADTQYF. The CDR3 nucleotides are TGTGCCAGCAGGACAGGGGCGGATACGCAGTATTTT. J is TRBJ2-3 and V is TRBV2; 8 bases fit TRBD1. Unmatched junction bases numbered 2, after V lost 6 bases and J lost 6 bases. Germline V lookup: CDR1 SNHLY, CDR2 FYNNEI. The CDR3 extends over 12 amino acids.